This T cell receptor (beta chain) stems from a study of blood T cell repertoires in COVID-19. Assay: immunoSEQ multiplex PCR; the TCRdb copy retains only in-frame clones and omits some. Of approximately 160,000 clones in the sample, roughly 87% were seen once. Material for sequencing was PBMCs or T cells enriched from blood (not recorded which). This clonotype originated in a woman aged 45-59 years who had recovered from COVID-19.

The CDR3 region is CASSPLAGSYNEQFF. CDR3 sequence (DNA): TGCGCCAGCAGCCCCTTAGCGGGATCCTACAATGAGCAGTTCTTC. The chain recombines TRBV5-1 with TRBJ2-1; 8 positions agree with TRBD2. Trimming cost V 4 bases and J 1 base; bases outside gene matches: 4. CDR3 length: 15 amino acids. Germline V gives CDR1 SGHRS, CDR2 YFSETQ.